This T cell receptor beta chain was sequenced for a study of blood T cells in healthy people across ages. Whole-study findings and limits: Long-lived donors had more naive CD4+ cells and higher diversity than aged donors. The percentage of naive T cells correlated strongly with TCR beta diversity. With age, beta diversity per million T cells declined roughly linearly, significantly by around 43. Nothing was known about donor CMV status, and this possibly confounded expanded clonotype changes.

Then a second PCR, running about 6 to 12 cycles, was carried out with a sample-barcoded 5' primer and a J-beta primer mix. One entry per CDR3 protein results from TCRdb running MiXCR on the 5' RACE reads. Among 800,000 to 900,000 distinct CDR3 sequences listed, 60% to 80% were seen once. A remark on this clonotype: Its target is not known.

Looked up from germline, CDR1 is MDHEN and CDR2 is SYDVKM. Trimming removed 6 bases at V and 0 bases at J, with 18 bases between. CDR3 length: 17 residues. The origin of this receptor is a man aged 25 to 45 in good health. The sequenced sample consisted of blood. V and J are TRBV28 and TRBJ2-1, with D perhaps TRBD1 or TRBD2 (5 bases each). The CDR3 bases are TGTGCCAGCAGCCCCAGGGAGCGCCGAAGCTCCTACAATGAGCAGTTCTTC. Its translation: CASSPRERRSSYNEQFF.